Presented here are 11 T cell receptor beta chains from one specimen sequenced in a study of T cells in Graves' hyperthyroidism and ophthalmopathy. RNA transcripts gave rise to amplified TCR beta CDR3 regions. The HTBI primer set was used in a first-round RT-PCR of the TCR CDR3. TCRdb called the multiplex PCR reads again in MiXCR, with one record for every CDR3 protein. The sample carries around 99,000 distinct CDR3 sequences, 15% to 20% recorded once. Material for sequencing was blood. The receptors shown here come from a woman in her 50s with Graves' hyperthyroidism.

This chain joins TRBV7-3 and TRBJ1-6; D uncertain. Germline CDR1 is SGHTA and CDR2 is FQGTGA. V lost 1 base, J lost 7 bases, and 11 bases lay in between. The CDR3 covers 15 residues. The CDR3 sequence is CASSLNGPGNSPLHF. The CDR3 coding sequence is TGTGCCAGCAGCTTAAATGGGCCGGGAAATTCACCCCTCCACTTT.

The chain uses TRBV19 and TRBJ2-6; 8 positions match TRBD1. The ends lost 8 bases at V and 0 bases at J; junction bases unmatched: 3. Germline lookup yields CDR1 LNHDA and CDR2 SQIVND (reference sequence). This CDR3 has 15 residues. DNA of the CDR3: TGTGCCAGTCGGACAGGGACCTCTGGGGCCAACGTCCTGACTTTC. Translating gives CASRTGTSGANVLTF.

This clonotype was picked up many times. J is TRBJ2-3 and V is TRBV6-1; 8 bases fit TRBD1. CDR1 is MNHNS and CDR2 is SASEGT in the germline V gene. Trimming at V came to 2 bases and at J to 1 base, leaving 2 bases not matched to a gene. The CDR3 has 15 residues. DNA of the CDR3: TGTGCCAGCAGTGAATTGGGACAGGGCACAGATACGCAGTATTTT. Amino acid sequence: CASSELGQGTDTQYF.

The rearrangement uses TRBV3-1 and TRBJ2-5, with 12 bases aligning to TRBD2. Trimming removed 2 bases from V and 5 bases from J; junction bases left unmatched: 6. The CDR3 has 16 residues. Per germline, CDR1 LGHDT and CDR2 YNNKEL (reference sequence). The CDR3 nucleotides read TGTGCCAGCAGCCAACGGACTAGCGGGAAGATGGAGACCCAGTACTTC. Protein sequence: CASSQRTSGKMETQYF.

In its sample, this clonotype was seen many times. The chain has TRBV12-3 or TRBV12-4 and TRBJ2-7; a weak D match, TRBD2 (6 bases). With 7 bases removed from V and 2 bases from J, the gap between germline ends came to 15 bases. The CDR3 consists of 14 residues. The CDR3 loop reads CASTPGGWTYEQYF. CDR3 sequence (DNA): TGTGCCAGCACCCCTGGGGGGTGGACCTACGAGCAGTACTTC.

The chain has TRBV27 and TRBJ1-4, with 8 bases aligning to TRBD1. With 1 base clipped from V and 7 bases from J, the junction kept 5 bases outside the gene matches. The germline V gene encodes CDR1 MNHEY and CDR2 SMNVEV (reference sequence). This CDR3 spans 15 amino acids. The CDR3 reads CASSLYGQGAEKLFF. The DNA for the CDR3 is TGTGCCAGCAGTTTATACGGGCAGGGGGCTGAAAAACTGTTTTTT.

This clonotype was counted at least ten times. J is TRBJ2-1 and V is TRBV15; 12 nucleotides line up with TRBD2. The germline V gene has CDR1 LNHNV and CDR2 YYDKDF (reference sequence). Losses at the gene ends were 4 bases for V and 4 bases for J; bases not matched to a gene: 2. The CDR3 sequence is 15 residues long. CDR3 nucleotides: TGTGCCACCAGCAAACTAGCGGGAGGTTACAATGAGCAGTTCTTC. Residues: CATSKLAGGYNEQFF.

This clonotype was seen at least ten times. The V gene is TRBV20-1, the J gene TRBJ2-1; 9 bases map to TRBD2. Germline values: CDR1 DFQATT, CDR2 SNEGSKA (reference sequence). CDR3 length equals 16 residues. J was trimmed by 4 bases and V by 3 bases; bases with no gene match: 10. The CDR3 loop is CSARQLAGAQYNEQFF. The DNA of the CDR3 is TGCAGTGCTAGGCAGTTAGCGGGAGCACAGTACAATGAGCAGTTCTTC.

The CDR3 region has the DNA TGTGCCAGCAGCCAAAACGGGGGTGCCACCGGGGAGCTGTTTTTT. This sequence encodes CASSQNGGATGELFF. The chain joins TRBV11-2 to TRBJ2-2, with D tentatively TRBD2 (6 bases). Trimming took off 5 bases at V and 4 bases at J, with 14 bases between the two ends. Germline values: CDR1 SGHAT, CDR2 FQNNGV. This CDR3 is built from 15 residues.

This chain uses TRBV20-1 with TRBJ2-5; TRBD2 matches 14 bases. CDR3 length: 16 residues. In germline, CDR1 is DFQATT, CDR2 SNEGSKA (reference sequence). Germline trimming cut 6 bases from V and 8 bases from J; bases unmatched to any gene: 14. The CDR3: CSAPGTGTSGRITQYF. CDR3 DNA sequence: TGCAGTGCCCCCGGGACCGGGACTAGCGGGAGAATAACCCAGTACTTC.

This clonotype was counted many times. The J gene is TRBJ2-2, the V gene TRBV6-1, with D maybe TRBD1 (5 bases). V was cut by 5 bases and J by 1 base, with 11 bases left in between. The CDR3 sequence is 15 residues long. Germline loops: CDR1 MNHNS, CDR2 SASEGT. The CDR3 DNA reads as TGTGCCAGCAGTTATTTCGGACAGAACACCGGGGAGCTGTTTTTT. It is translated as CASSYFGQNTGELFF.